Shown below are 26 T cell receptor beta chains from a single sample sequenced in a study of cytomegalovirus exposure and HLA in healthy donors. Measured with immunoSEQ multiplex PCR; TCRdb has only the in-frame clones, and not every one. The sample holds some 80,000 clones, 95% to 96% seen once. Sequencing input: PBMCs. These receptors came from a woman aged 18-29 years in good health and CMV-seronegative.

The V and J genes are TRBV30 and TRBJ1-5; D is unresolved. In germline, CDR1 is GTSNPN, CDR2 SVGIG (reference sequence). Between the trimmed V and J ends, which lost 0 bases and 5 bases, there was a span of 8 bases. This CDR3 has 13 residues. The CDR3, as DNA: TGTGCCTGGAGTGTAGCACGGGATCAGCCCCAGCATTTT. Protein sequence: CAWSVARDQPQHF.

The gene calls are TRBV6-1 and TRBJ2-2; 7 bases align to TRBD1. CDR3 length: 15 amino acids. Trimming removed 10 bases from V and 3 bases from J; junction bases left unmatched: 11. Germline CDR1 and CDR2: MNHNS and SASEGT. The CDR3 nucleotides read TGTGCCACGCCCCGGGGACAGATAGACACCGGGGAGCTGTTTTTT. Its translation: CATPRGQIDTGELFF.

This clone has a handful of counts. The chain carries TRBV7-2 and TRBJ2-2; weak D call: TRBD2 (5 bases). Deletions cut 1 base from V and 6 bases from J, with 12 bases between. There are 15 residues in the CDR3. The germline CDR1 and CDR2 sequences are SGHTA and FQGNSA. The CDR3 sequence: CASSLGGATAGELFF. Here the CDR3 DNA reads TGTGCCAGCAGCTTAGGGGGAGCAACAGCCGGGGAGCTGTTTTTT.

V gene TRBV15 combines with J gene TRBJ1-5; TRBD1 matches at 12 bases. Trimming removed 1 base from V and 5 bases from J; junction bases left unmatched: 6. The CDR3 runs 17 residues. CDR1 and CDR2 from the germline V gene are LNHNV and YYDKDF (reference sequence). CDR3 in DNA: TGTGCCACCAGCAGAGCACCGGGACAGGGGGCAGATCAGCCCCAGCATTTT. Amino acids: CATSRAPGQGADQPQHF.

Here the CDR3 DNA reads TGCGCCAGCATGCCGGGACAGGCTATCTTTGGCTACACCTTC. This sequence encodes CASMPGQAIFGYTF. The V gene is TRBV5-1, the J gene TRBJ1-2, with 8 bases matching TRBD1. Trimming cost V 6 bases and J 7 bases; bases outside gene matches: 11. The CDR3 is made up of 14 amino acids. The germline CDR1 and CDR2 sequences are SGHRS and YFSETQ.

The rearrangement uses TRBV27 and TRBJ2-7; 10 nucleotides align to TRBD2. Germline lookup yields CDR1 MNHEY and CDR2 SMNVEV (reference sequence). CDR3 size: 14 residues. J lost 3 bases, V lost 2 bases, and 1 base had no gene match. CDR3 nucleotides: TGTGCCAGCAGTTTAGTAGCGGGGGGCTACGAGCAGTACTTC. Protein sequence: CASSLVAGGYEQYF.

V gene TRBV18 combines with J gene TRBJ2-1, with unresolved D. The V gene's germline CDR1 is KGHSH and CDR2 LQKENI. The CDR3 totals 14 residues. V was trimmed by 3 bases and J by 6 bases, leaving 12 bases between them. CDR3 nucleotides: TGTGCCAGCTCACCCCTTACCCAGATCAATGAGCAGTTCTTC. This encodes CASSPLTQINEQFF.

The chain is built from TRBV7-6 and TRBJ2-7, with a tentative D call TRBD2 (6 bases). V was cut by 0 bases and J by 3 bases, with 12 bases left in between. Germline V gives CDR1 SGHVS, CDR2 FNYEAQ. The CDR3 runs to 15 residues. CDR3 residues: CASSLAGSHNYEQYF. In nucleotides, the CDR3 is TGTGCCAGCAGCTTAGCCGGGAGCCACAACTACGAGCAGTACTTC.

In nucleotides, the CDR3 is TGTGCCAGCAGCCCTGGACAGACACAAGAGACCCAGTACTTC. Encoded protein: CASSPGQTQETQYF. The chain has TRBV7-9 and TRBJ2-5, with D possibly matching TRBD1 (6 bases). Germline V gene lookup returns CDR1 SEHNR and CDR2 FQNEAQ (reference sequence). There are 14 residues in the CDR3. V lost 5 bases to trimming and J lost 2 bases, with 12 bases between them.

This clone appeared a single time. The V call is TRBV6-5, the J call TRBJ2-1, with D perhaps matching TRBD1 (6 bases). V lost 5 bases to trimming and J lost 7 bases, with 12 bases between them. The CDR3 spans 13 residues. Germline values: CDR1 MNHEY, CDR2 SVGAGI. CDR3 sequence reads: CASSPLTGNEQFF. The CDR3 DNA is TGTGCCAGCAGTCCGTTGACAGGAAATGAGCAGTTCTTC.

V gene TRBV27 combines with J gene TRBJ2-5; D is perhaps TRBD1 (6 bases). CDR1 MNHEY and CDR2 SMNVEV come from the germline V gene (reference sequence). CDR3 length: 21 amino acids. The germline V and J ends were trimmed by 5 bases and 5 bases, with 36 bases remaining between them. CDR3 sequence: CASSQRLENRDKGLLWETQYF. The CDR3, as DNA: TGTGCCAGCAGTCAACGATTGGAGAACCGGGACAAGGGTCTTCTTTGGGAGACCCAGTACTTC.

The chain has TRBV18 and TRBJ1-5; tentatively, D is TRBD1 (5 bases). With 6 bases removed from V and 7 bases from J, the gap between germline ends came to 16 bases. The CDR3 is 14 amino acids. CDR1 is KGHSH, CDR2 LQKENI, per germline. The CDR3 nucleotides read TGTGCCAGCTCCCTTTGGAGGGAGGGGCAGCCCCAGCATTTT. As protein: CASSLWREGQPQHF. The complete variable domain, with remaining parts taken from reference TRBV18 and TRBJ1-5, reads NAGVMQNPRHLVRRRGQEARLRCSPMKGHSHVYWYRQLPEEGLKFMVYLQKENIIDESGMPKERFSAEFPKEGPSILRIQQVVRGDSAAYFCASSLWREGQPQHFGDGTRLSIL.

The chain carries TRBV6-6 and TRBJ1-1; no clear D. Germline V lookup: CDR1 MNHNY, CDR2 SVGAGI (reference sequence). Trimming removed 6 bases from V and 7 bases from J, with 9 bases in between. The CDR3 contains 11 residues. The CDR3 coding sequence is TGTGCCAGCAGCCCTATGTTTGAAGCTTTCTTT. Its translation: CASSPMFEAFF.

The chain carries TRBV9 and TRBJ2-7; D is unclear. This CDR3 has 14 residues. V was cut by 4 bases and J by 4 bases, with 15 bases left in between. Germline V CDR1 and CDR2: SGDLS, YYNGEE. DNA of the CDR3: TGTGCCAGCAGCCCCTTGGTAGATTCATACGAGCAGTACTTC. It is translated as CASSPLVDSYEQYF. The complete variable domain, with remaining parts taken from reference TRBV9 and TRBJ2-7, reads DSGVTQTPKHLITATGQRVTLRCSPRSGDLSVYWYQQSLDQGLQFLIQYYNGEERAKGNILERFSAQQFPDLHSELNLSSLELGDSALYFCASSPLVDSYEQYFGPGTRLTVT.

The chain carries TRBV27 and TRBJ2-7; D uncertain. Per the germline V gene, CDR1 is MNHEY and CDR2 is SMNVEV (reference sequence). The CDR3 loop spans 14 amino acids. V dropped 0 bases and J dropped 2 bases, with 8 bases sitting between them. The CDR3 DNA reads TGTGCCAGCAGTTTATCCCCAGGTACCTACGAGCAGTACTTC. It specifies CASSLSPGTYEQYF.

This clone was observed a handful of times. The rearrangement links TRBV9 to TRBJ2-1; 8 bases agree with TRBD2. The CDR3 is made up of 17 amino acids. The V and J ends lost 7 bases and 8 bases, in that order; junction bases with no gene match: 20. Germline CDR1 is SGDLS and CDR2 is YYNGEE. DNA of the CDR3: TGTGCCAGCGGAGCGGGAGTGATCCCGGCATACAATGATGAGCAGTTCTTC. Amino acids: CASGAGVIPAYNDEQFF.

This sequence joins TRBV27 and TRBJ2-1; 10 bases fit TRBD2. The CDR3 spans 16 residues. V lost 6 bases and J lost 6; bases outside the gene matches: 11. Germline assignment: CDR1 MNHEY and CDR2 SMNVEV (reference sequence). CDR3: CASSSESGRASNEQFF. The CDR3 coding sequence is TGTGCCAGCAGCTCGGAAAGCGGGAGGGCCAGCAATGAGCAGTTCTTC.

CDR3 nucleotides: TGTGCCAGCAGCATTGGACCCCTCGGAGGAACCTACGAGCAGTACTTC. Translated, it gives CASSIGPLGGTYEQYF. The rearrangement uses TRBV5-5 and TRBJ2-7; the D gene is possibly TRBD2 (5 bases). The V and J ends lost 4 bases and 2 bases respectively, with 19 bases between them. The germline CDR1 and CDR2 sequences are SGHKS and YYEKEE (reference sequence). CDR3 length equals 16 residues.

This clone was observed once. V and J are TRBV5-8 and TRBJ1-1; possible D gene TRBD1, 5 bases. Germline V gene data show CDR1 as SGHTS and CDR2 as YDEGEE. The CDR3 runs 11 residues. V dropped 7 bases and J dropped 11 bases, with 15 bases sitting between them. CDR3 amino acids: CASSYSGDAFF. CDR3 nucleotide sequence: TGTGCCAGCTCTTATTCGGGGGACGCTTTCTTT.

J is TRBJ2-1 and V is TRBV6-5, with 8 bases matching TRBD2. From germline, CDR1 is MNHEY and CDR2 SVGAGI. V gave up 2 bases and J gave up 2 bases; unmatched junction bases: 5. The CDR3 sequence is 16 residues long. CDR3 protein: CASSYKAGDTYNEQFF. For the CDR3, the DNA is TGTGCCAGCAGTTACAAAGCGGGAGATACCTACAATGAGCAGTTCTTC.

This chain connects TRBV11-2 to TRBJ1-1; 11 bases align to TRBD1. The CDR3 length is 13 residues. Per the germline V gene, CDR1 is SGHAT and CDR2 is FQNNGV. Trimming took 3 bases from V and 8 from J; bases not matched to a gene: 2. CDR3 in amino acids: CASSLWTGGEAFF. For the CDR3, the DNA is TGTGCCAGCAGCTTGTGGACAGGGGGCGAAGCTTTCTTT.

V gene TRBV28 combines with J gene TRBJ2-3; 11 bases agree with TRBD2. The CDR3 consists of 19 residues. After removal of 2 bases from V and 0 bases from J, the junction contained 10 bases not matched to a gene. The germline CDR1 and CDR2 sequences are MDHEN and SYDVKM. The CDR3 DNA reads TGTGCCAGCAGTTTACTCAAAACTAGCGGGAGTGAGAGCACAGATACGCAGTATTTT. This sequence encodes CASSLLKTSGSESTDTQYF.

The chain recombines TRBV7-9 with TRBJ1-4; 7 nucleotides agree with TRBD1. The V and J ends lost 6 bases and 7 bases, in that order; junction bases with no gene match: 8. Germline-derived CDR1 and CDR2 are SEHNR and FQNEAQ (reference sequence). There are 14 residues in the CDR3. Here the CDR3 reads CASRTTGNFEKLFF. The DNA of the CDR3 is TGTGCCAGCAGAACGACAGGGAACTTTGAAAAACTGTTTTTT.

The rearrangement joins TRBV19 to TRBJ2-4, with 10 bases matching TRBD2. CDR3 size: 19 residues. CDR1 LNHDA and CDR2 SQIVND come from the germline V gene (reference sequence). J lost 1 base, V lost 5 bases, and 14 bases had no gene match. For the CDR3, the DNA is TGTGCCAGTAGTTCAAAGCGGGAGGGCGCGTGGCAGGCCAAAAACATTCAGTACTTC. Its translation: CASSSKREGAWQAKNIQYF.

This clone is a singleton in its sample. The chain links TRBV5-1 to TRBJ2-7; D perhaps matches TRBD2 (6 bases). The germline CDR1 and CDR2 sequences are SGHRS and YFSETQ. The CDR3 totals 13 residues. Trimming stripped 1 base from V and 3 bases from J, with 8 bases between. CDR3 nucleotides: TGCGCCAGCAGCTTGACTAGCTACTACGAGCAGTACTTC. Protein product: CASSLTSYYEQYF.

The chain combines TRBV5-5 with TRBJ2-1, with 9 bases matching TRBD1. The V gene's germline CDR1 is SGHKS and CDR2 YYEKEE (reference sequence). The CDR3 is made up of 16 amino acids. The ends lost 7 bases at V and 5 bases at J; junction bases unmatched: 13. The CDR3 sequence: CASRPLIGTGNNEQFF. CDR3 bases: TGTGCCAGCCGCCCATTAATTGGGACAGGGAACAATGAGCAGTTCTTC. Filled out from reference TRBV5-5 and TRBJ2-1, the complete variable domain reads DAGVTQSPTHLIKTRGQQVTLRCSPISGHKSVSWYQQVLGQGPQFIFQYYEKEERGRGNFPDRFSARQFPNYSSELNVNALLLGDSALYLCASRPLIGTGNNEQFFGPGTRLTVL.